This passage covers 7 T cell receptor beta chains from one sample sequenced in a study of blood T cell repertoires in COVID-19. Measured with immunoSEQ multiplex PCR; TCRdb has only the in-frame clones, and not every one. The table records fewer than 200,000 clones, roughly 79% of them present only once. Sequencing was done on a sample of peripheral blood. These TCRs come from a middle-aged woman with COVID-19, enrolled during active disease.

This chain connects TRBV6-2 or TRBV6-3 to TRBJ2-7; D not resolved. Trimming left V 7 bases short and J 0 bases short, with 19 bases between. In germline, CDR1 is MNHEY, CDR2 SVGEGT. The CDR3 covers 16 residues. The CDR3: CASNPHGVLSSYEQYF. CDR3 sequence (DNA): TGTGCCAGCAACCCACATGGAGTGTTGAGCTCCTACGAGCAGTACTTC.

The chain employs TRBV19 and TRBJ2-6, with unresolved D. V shed 10 bases and J shed 3 bases, with 16 bases lying between them. CDR3 size: 15 residues. Germline V CDR1 and CDR2: LNHDA, SQIVND (reference sequence). CDR3 sequence reads: CATHDSSRGANVLTF. In DNA form, the CDR3 reads TGTGCCACCCACGATAGTAGCCGTGGGGCCAACGTCCTGACTTTC.

The chain joins TRBV27 to TRBJ2-7; D gene uncertain. V was shortened by 2 bases and J by 1 base, with 12 bases between the two germline ends. The CDR3 length is 15 residues. Germline CDR1 reads MNHEY; CDR2 reads SMNVEV (reference sequence). Here the CDR3 reads CASSLVAASSYEQYF. The CDR3 coding sequence is TGTGCCAGCAGTTTAGTCGCGGCAAGTTCCTACGAGCAGTACTTC.

V and J are TRBV7-2 and TRBJ2-1; the match to TRBD2 covers 12 bases. The ends lost 0 bases at V and 7 bases at J; junction bases unmatched: 4. CDR3 length: 16 residues. Germline V gene lookup returns CDR1 SGHTA and CDR2 FQGNSA. The CDR3 region has the DNA TGTGCCAGCAGCTTAGCGCTAGCGGGGGGGGCGAATGAGCAGTTCTTC. It yields the protein CASSLALAGGANEQFF.

The chain recombines TRBV28 with TRBJ2-1; a possible D gene is TRBD2 (6 bases). This CDR3 has 16 amino acids. Per the germline V gene, CDR1 is MDHEN and CDR2 is SYDVKM. V lost 7 bases, J lost 5 bases, and 21 bases lay in between. The CDR3 bases are TGTGCCAGCACTCCCGGAGGGCTAGCGATACACAATGAGCAGTTCTTC. Protein product: CASTPGGLAIHNEQFF. Using reference TRBV28 and TRBJ2-1 for the parts outside the CDR3, the full variable domain is DVKVTQSSRYLVKRTGEKVFLECVQDMDHENMFWYRQDPGLGLRLIYFSYDVKMKEKGDIPEGYSVSREKKERFSLILESASTNQTSMYLCASTPGGLAIHNEQFFGPGTRLTVL.

This clone has at least ten counts. The chain has TRBV14 and TRBJ2-2; D remains ambiguous. The V and J ends lost 4 bases and 3 bases respectively, with 6 bases between them. The CDR3 loop spans 13 amino acids. Looked up from germline, CDR1 is SGHDN and CDR2 is FVKESK. CDR3 sequence (DNA): TGTGCCAGCAGCCTCCTGTACACCGGGGAGCTGTTTTTT. Encoded protein: CASSLLYTGELFF.

This chain joins TRBV2 and TRBJ2-6; 10 bases align to TRBD2. Germline loops: CDR1 SNHLY, CDR2 FYNNEI. V lost 8 bases to trimming and J lost 0 bases; unmatched junction nucleotides: 7. The CDR3 has 17 amino acids. The CDR3 spells CASRRGTSVSGANVLTF. The CDR3 nucleotides read TGTGCCAGCCGGCGTGGGACTAGCGTCTCTGGGGCCAACGTCCTGACTTTC.